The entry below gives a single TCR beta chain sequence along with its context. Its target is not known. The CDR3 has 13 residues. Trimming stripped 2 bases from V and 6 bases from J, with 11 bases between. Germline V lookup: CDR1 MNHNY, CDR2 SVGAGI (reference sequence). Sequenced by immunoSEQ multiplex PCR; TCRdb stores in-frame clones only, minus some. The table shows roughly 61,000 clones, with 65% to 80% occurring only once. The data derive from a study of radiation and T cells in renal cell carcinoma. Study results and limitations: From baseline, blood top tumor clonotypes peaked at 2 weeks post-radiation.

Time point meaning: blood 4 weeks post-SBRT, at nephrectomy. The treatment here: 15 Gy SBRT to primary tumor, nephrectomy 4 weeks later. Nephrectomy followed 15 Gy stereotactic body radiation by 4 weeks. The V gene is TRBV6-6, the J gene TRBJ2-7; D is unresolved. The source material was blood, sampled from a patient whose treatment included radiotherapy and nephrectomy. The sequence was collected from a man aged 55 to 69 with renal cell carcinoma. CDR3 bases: TGTGCCAGCAGTTACAGGGCGCTAGTCGAGCAGTACGTC. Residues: CASSYRALVEQYV.